These T cell receptor beta chains were read from a single sample in a study of cytomegalovirus exposure and HLA in healthy donors. Here immunoSEQ multiplex PCR was the method, and the copy in TCRdb shows in-frame clones only, minus some. The sample contains some 150,000 clones, about three quarters of which appear only once. The sequenced sample consisted of PBMCs. The source of these receptors is a male donor in good health and CMV-seronegative. The CDR3 runs from the conserved cysteine through the conserved F or W. Fields, in order: D gene, clone size, J gene, V gene, CDR3 protein, CDR3 DNA. A D gene is named only where the DNA matches it firmly. Size is stated for part of the rows, as once, few or many counts, or as a class when the clone is expanded.

>TRBD1|few|TRBJ1-2|TRBV4-1
CASSQEGGRGLGYGYTF
TGCGCCAGCAGCCAAGAAGGGGGCAGGGGGCTGGGCTATGGCTACACCTTC
>TRBD1|once|TRBJ1-2|TRBV29-1
CSVEEGGQGGTYGYTF
TGCAGCGTTGAAGAAGGGGGACAGGGAGGGACCTATGGCTACACCTTC
>NA|NA|TRBJ1-1|TRBV9
CASSEGGSEAFF
TGTGCCAGCAGCGAGGGGGGGTCTGAAGCTTTCTTT
>TRBD1|NA|TRBJ2-7|TRBV15
CATRDRGYEQYF
TGTGCCACCCGGGACAGGGGCTACGAGCAGTACTTC
>NA|NA|TRBJ1-2|TRBV7-8
CASSLTGLPNYGYTF
TGTGCCAGCAGCCTGACAGGTCTTCCTAACTATGGCTACACCTTC
>TRBD1|NA|TRBJ2-7|TRBV5-1
CASSLPGQGSYEQYF
TGCGCCAGCAGCTTACCGGGACAGGGCTCCTACGAGCAGTACTTC
>NA|NA|TRBJ2-1|TRBV7-9
CSTLLGSNEQFF
TGTTCCACCCTCTTGGGGAGTAATGAGCAGTTCTTC
>NA|NA|TRBJ1-5|TRBV25-1
CASITGGKEYRGNQPQHF
TGTGCCAGCATTACGGGGGGAAAGGAATATCGAGGCAATCAGCCCCAGCATTTT
>TRBD2|NA|TRBJ2-5|TRBV5-1
CASSLGTSGRQETQYF
TGCGCCAGCAGCTTGGGGACTAGCGGGAGACAAGAGACCCAGTACTTC
>NA|few|TRBJ2-7|TRBV2
CASSERRPILLEQYF
TGTGCCAGCAGTGAACGGCGGCCTATTCTCCTCGAGCAGTACTTC
>TRBD2|few|TRBJ2-3|TRBV19
CASSLGGSRTDTQYF
TGTGCCAGTAGTCTTGGCGGGAGCCGCACAGATACGCAGTATTTT
>NA|NA|TRBJ1-4|TRBV7-9
CSSLHSGLVTTNEKLFF
TGTTCCAGCCTTCATAGTGGACTCGTGACCACTAATGAAAAACTGTTTTTT
>TRBD1|NA|TRBJ2-3|TRBV2
CASSPGQGFASSGPDTQYF
TGTGCCAGCAGCCCCGGACAGGGATTTGCTTCCTCTGGCCCAGATACGCAGTATTTT